These 28 T cell receptor beta chains were sequenced from one sample in a study of blood T cell repertoires in COVID-19. Sequenced by immunoSEQ multiplex PCR; TCRdb stores in-frame clones only, minus some. The sample has 87,000 or so clones, around 86% seen once; the top ten hold roughly 2.2%. The sequenced material came from peripheral blood. The receptors originated from a woman in her 70s with acute or convalescent COVID-19.

V and J are TRBV2 and TRBJ2-7; D may be TRBD2 (6 bases). The CDR3 loop spans 13 amino acids. Trimming left V 11 bases short and J 2 bases short, with 16 bases between. In germline, CDR1 is SNHLY, CDR2 FYNNEI. The CDR3 sequence: CAGGSRRTYEQYF. The CDR3 DNA reads TGTGCCGGGGGGAGTAGACGAACCTACGAGCAGTACTTC.

This rearrangement joins TRBV11-3 to TRBJ2-7; TRBD1 matches at 7 bases. CDR3 length: 14 residues. V was pared by 3 bases and J by 3 bases, with 5 bases of the junction left unmatched. CDR1 is SGHNT and CDR2 is YENEEA in the germline V gene. CDR3 sequence: CASSFGTEDYEQYF. CDR3 nucleotides: TGTGCCAGCAGCTTCGGGACAGAAGACTACGAGCAGTACTTC.

This chain connects TRBV11-3 to TRBJ1-1; TRBD1 is a possible D gene (6 bases). CDR3 length equals 15 residues. The germline CDR1 and CDR2 sequences are SGHNT and YENEEA. The V end was cut by 5 bases, the J end by 4 bases, with 17 bases between. The CDR3 region is CASSPSGQSGTEAFF. Here the CDR3 DNA reads TGTGCCAGCAGCCCCAGTGGACAGTCAGGCACTGAAGCTTTCTTT.

J is TRBJ2-2 and V is TRBV18, with a possible D match to TRBD1 (6 bases). Trimming shortened V by 2 bases and J by 1 base, and 11 bases separated the two germline ends. Germline assignment: CDR1 KGHSH and CDR2 LQKENI. The CDR3 length is 16 residues. The CDR3 sequence is CASSPAQGLNTGELFF. CDR3 nucleotide sequence: TGTGCCAGCTCACCAGCACAGGGCCTGAACACCGGGGAGCTGTTTTTT.

This sequence joins TRBV30 and TRBJ1-1; 7 bases are a match to TRBD1. V lost 4 bases to trimming and J lost 5 bases; unmatched junction nucleotides: 10. Germline V gene lookup returns CDR1 GTSNPN and CDR2 SVGIG (reference sequence). The CDR3 length is 14 residues. In nucleotides, the CDR3 is TGTGCCTGGACTACTACAGGGGCGGGAACTGAAGCTTTCTTT. Its translation: CAWTTTGAGTEAFF. Full variable domain (outside the CDR3, taken from reference TRBV30 and TRBJ1-1): SQTIHQWPATLVQPVGSPLSLECTVEGTSNPNLYWYRQAAGRGLQLLFYSVGIGQISSEVPQNLSASRPQDRQFILSSKKLLLSDSGFYLCAWTTTGAGTEAFFGQGTRLTVV.

The J gene is TRBJ1-1, the V gene TRBV20-1; tentatively, D is TRBD1 (5 bases). CDR1 is DFQATT and CDR2 is SNEGSKA in the germline V gene (reference sequence). This CDR3 is 11 amino acids long. V was pared by 6 bases and J by 2 bases, with 7 bases between. The CDR3 coding sequence is TGCAGTGCCGACAGCAACACTGAAGCTTTCTTT. It specifies CSADSNTEAFF.

This clone appeared a few times. V and J are TRBV5-1 and TRBJ1-2; 7 bases line up with TRBD1. CDR1 and CDR2 (germline): SGHRS, YFSETQ. The CDR3 loop spans 14 amino acids. The J segment lost 2 bases and the V segment lost 3 bases, leaving 4 bases of the junction unmatched. This CDR3 is CASSSTQGNYGYTF. The DNA for the CDR3 is TGCGCCAGCAGCTCCACACAGGGGAACTATGGCTACACCTTC.

The J gene is TRBJ1-1, the V gene TRBV28; a weak D match, TRBD1 (5 bases). The CDR3 is 12 residues long. The germline V gene encodes CDR1 MDHEN and CDR2 SYDVKM. Trimming pared 2 bases from V and 10 bases from J, leaving 11 bases between. Written as DNA, the CDR3 is TGTGCCAGCAGTTTACCCGGCGGGGGAGCTTTCTTT. It specifies CASSLPGGGAFF. Together with reference TRBV28 and TRBJ1-1, the CDR3 gives the full variable domain: DVKVTQSSRYLVKRTGEKVFLECVQDMDHENMFWYRQDPGLGLRLIYFSYDVKMKEKGDIPEGYSVSREKKERFSLILESASTNQTSMYLCASSLPGGGAFFGQGTRLTVV.

This chain links TRBV18 with TRBJ2-7, with D maybe TRBD2 (6 bases). Germline CDR1 is KGHSH and CDR2 is LQKENI. The CDR3 is 14 residues long. V was pared by 0 bases and J by 2 bases, with 8 bases between. CDR3 DNA sequence: TGTGCCAGCTCACCACCGGGACTTCCCTACGAGCAGTACTTC. It specifies CASSPPGLPYEQYF. The whole variable domain, filled in from reference TRBV18 and TRBJ2-7, reads NAGVMQNPRHLVRRRGQEARLRCSPMKGHSHVYWYRQLPEEGLKFMVYLQKENIIDESGMPKERFSAEFPKEGPSILRIQQVVRGDSAAYFCASSPPGLPYEQYFGPGTRLTVT.

This clone was detected only once. The chain recombines TRBV5-1 with TRBJ1-3; D remains unclear. Trimming took 4 bases from V and 3 from J, leaving 17 bases between them. Germline V gives CDR1 SGHRS, CDR2 YFSETQ. The CDR3 length is 16 residues. The CDR3 loop is CASSLPRAGYGNTIYF. For the CDR3, the DNA is TGCGCCAGCAGCCTGCCTAGGGCGGGGTATGGAAACACCATATATTTT.

This chain links TRBV5-6 with TRBJ1-2; D call uncertain. Trimming left V 7 bases short and J 1 base short, with 17 bases between. CDR3 length: 15 amino acids. Germline lookup yields CDR1 SGHDT and CDR2 YYEEEE. CDR3 amino acids: CASQHLSSDNYGYTF. CDR3 sequence (DNA): TGTGCCAGCCAGCATCTTAGCAGTGATAACTATGGCTACACCTTC.

This rearrangement joins TRBV2 to TRBJ1-4; 9 bases map to TRBD1. In germline, CDR1 is SNHLY, CDR2 FYNNEI. J was trimmed by 6 bases and V by 7 bases; bases with no gene match: 9. The CDR3 extends over 15 amino acids. The CDR3 is CASKGQGRQDEKLFF. The CDR3 DNA reads as TGTGCCAGCAAGGGACAGGGACGGCAAGATGAAAAACTGTTTTTT. The whole variable domain, filled in from reference TRBV2 and TRBJ1-4, reads EPEVTQTPSHQVTQMGQEVILRCVPISNHLYFYWYRQILGQKVEFLVSFYNNEISEKSEIFDDQFSVERPDGSNFTLKIRSTKLEDSAMYFCASKGQGRQDEKLFFGSGTQLSVL.

The rearrangement uses TRBV3-1 (or the pseudogene TRBV3-2) and TRBJ1-3, with 9 bases lining up with TRBD1. This CDR3 has 16 amino acids. Germline V gene data show CDR1 as LGHDT and CDR2 as YNNKEL (reference sequence). V lost 4 bases to trimming and J lost 1 base; unmatched junction nucleotides: 5. CDR3 amino acids: CASSRTGDSSGNTIYF. The DNA for the CDR3 is TGTGCCAGCAGCCGGACAGGGGATTCTTCTGGAAACACCATATATTTT.

The chain recombines TRBV5-1 with TRBJ1-1; no clear D gene. V lost 0 bases, J lost 2 bases, and 11 bases lay in between. Germline assignment: CDR1 SGHRS and CDR2 YFSETQ. CDR3 size: 15 residues. For the CDR3, the DNA is TGCGCCAGCAGCTTGGACCCAGGATCAAACACTGAAGCTTTCTTT. Translation: CASSLDPGSNTEAFF.

V is TRBV3-1 (or the pseudogene TRBV3-2) and J is TRBJ1-1; TRBD1 might be the D (6 bases). The CDR3 has 15 residues. Germline CDR1 and CDR2: LGHDT and YNNKEL (reference sequence). Trimming stripped 3 bases from V and 3 bases from J, with 14 bases between. CDR3 protein: CASSHEQGVDTEAFF. In DNA, the CDR3 is TGTGCCAGCAGCCACGAACAGGGAGTGGACACTGAAGCTTTCTTT.

This clone was seen only once. The chain links TRBV27 to TRBJ1-1; 7 bases agree with TRBD1. In germline, CDR1 is MNHEY, CDR2 SMNVEV (reference sequence). Trimming cost V 5 bases and J 5 bases; bases outside gene matches: 23. The CDR3 is made up of 19 amino acids. The DNA for the CDR3 is TGTGCCAGCAGTCGCTGGTGGGGTGGGGCGACAGGGTTGGGGACTGAAGCTTTCTTT. Amino acids: CASSRWWGGATGLGTEAFF.

The chain combines TRBV10-3 with TRBJ1-2, with TRBD1 matching over 10 bases. Germline values: CDR1 ENHRY, CDR2 SYGVKD. The V gene end was trimmed by 6 bases and the J gene end by 8 bases; junction bases not matched to a gene: 6. The CDR3 is 13 residues long. This chain's CDR3 is CAISPGTGEGYTF. CDR3 sequence (DNA): TGTGCCATCAGCCCCGGGACAGGGGAGGGCTACACCTTC.

The V and J genes are TRBV6-5 and TRBJ2-2; D call uncertain. Germline CDR1 and CDR2: MNHEY and SVGAGI. CDR3 length equals 12 residues. V lost 6 bases, J lost 6 bases, and 8 bases lay in between. The CDR3 region has the DNA TGTGCCAGCAGCGGTGGGCCCGGGGAGCTGTTTTTT. Translating gives CASSGGPGELFF.

This chain connects TRBV14 to TRBJ1-4, with 10 nucleotides matching TRBD1. The CDR3 is made up of 16 amino acids. J gave up 8 bases and V 5 bases, and 11 bases lay outside the gene matches. Germline V CDR1 and CDR2: SGHDN, FVKESK. The CDR3 DNA follows: TGTGCCAGCAGCAGACGGGACAGGGGATGGGAGGAAAAACTGTTTTTT. This gives the protein CASSRRDRGWEEKLFF. Full variable domain (rest looked up from reference TRBV14 and TRBJ1-4): EAGVTQFPSHSVIEKGQTVTLRCDPISGHDNLYWYRRVMGKEIKFLLHFVKESKQDESGMPNNRFLAERTGGTYSTLKVQPAELEDSGVYFCASSRRDRGWEEKLFFGSGTQLSVL.

Ten or more counts support this clone. The V gene is TRBV15, the J gene TRBJ1-5; D possibly corresponds to TRBD1 (6 bases). This CDR3 region has 16 residues. Germline V gene lookup returns CDR1 LNHNV and CDR2 YYDKDF (reference sequence). Trimming cost V 0 bases and J 5 bases, with 14 bases left between them. CDR3 amino acids: CATSREGAPVDQPQHF. The CDR3 DNA reads as TGTGCCACCAGCAGAGAGGGGGCCCCAGTGGATCAGCCCCAGCATTTT. Supplemented by reference TRBV15 and TRBJ1-5, the full variable domain reads DAMVIQNPRYQVTQFGKPVTLSCSQTLNHNVMYWYQQKSSQAPKLLFHYYDKDFNNEADTPDNFQSRRPNTSFCFLDIRSPGLGDTAMYLCATSREGAPVDQPQHFGDGTRLSIL.

This chain joins TRBV6-5 and TRBJ1-1; 10 bases align to TRBD1. Germline V gene data show CDR1 as MNHEY and CDR2 as SVGAGI. After removal of 8 bases from V and 14 bases from J, the junction contained 20 bases not matched to a gene. This CDR3 contains 15 residues. CDR3 residues: CASLDGDRGSLSLFF. CDR3 DNA sequence: TGTGCCAGCCTCGACGGGGACAGGGGTTCGCTAAGCTTATTCTTT.

This rearrangement joins TRBV18 to TRBJ2-1; tentative D call: TRBD1 (6 bases). The germline V and J ends were trimmed by 2 bases and 7 bases, with 15 bases remaining between them. The CDR3 covers 15 residues. Looked up from germline, CDR1 is KGHSH and CDR2 is LQKENI. The CDR3 spells CASSPRNRERNEQFF. For the CDR3, the DNA is TGTGCCAGCTCACCAAGGAACAGGGAGCGAAATGAGCAGTTCTTC.

The rearrangement joins TRBV29-1 to TRBJ1-4, with D possibly matching TRBD1 (5 bases). In germline, CDR1 is SQVTM, CDR2 ANQGSEA. This CDR3 has 14 residues. V was pared by 4 bases and J by 7 bases, with 16 bases between. CDR3: CSVVKEGAFEKLFF. The CDR3 region has the DNA TGCAGCGTTGTGAAGGAAGGGGCGTTTGAAAAACTGTTTTTT.

The genes are TRBV20-1 and TRBJ2-7; D possibly corresponds to TRBD1 (6 bases). Germline lookup yields CDR1 DFQATT and CDR2 SNEGSKA (reference sequence). The CDR3 consists of 11 residues. V lost 5 bases and J 3 bases, leaving 8 bases between the germline ends. CDR3 sequence: CSAHRVYEQYF. The CDR3 coding sequence is TGCAGTGCTCACAGGGTCTACGAGCAGTACTTC.

V and J are TRBV30 and TRBJ1-1, with 7 bases identical to TRBD1. Germline V gene lookup returns CDR1 GTSNPN and CDR2 SVGIG (reference sequence). The V gene end was trimmed by 3 bases and the J gene end by 4 bases; junction bases not matched to a gene: 5. CDR3 length equals 13 residues. The CDR3 sequence: CAWRAQGLTEAFF. CDR3 coding DNA: TGTGCCTGGAGAGCACAGGGGCTCACTGAAGCTTTCTTT.

The genes are TRBV4-2 and TRBJ1-2; D not resolved. This CDR3 spans 14 amino acids. The germline V gene encodes CDR1 LGHNA and CDR2 YNFKEQ. V dropped 0 bases and J dropped 2 bases, with 7 bases sitting between them. The CDR3 loop is CASSQETGNYGYTF. DNA of the CDR3: TGTGCCAGCAGCCAAGAGACGGGGAACTATGGCTACACCTTC.

This chain connects TRBV12-3 or TRBV12-4 to TRBJ2-3; D is ambiguous. The CDR3 length is 13 residues. Trimming removed 8 bases from V and 2 bases from J, with 11 bases in between. The CDR3 is CASRSPFTDTQYF. The CDR3 region has the DNA TGTGCCAGCCGGTCTCCCTTCACAGATACGCAGTATTTT.

The CDR3 DNA sequence: TGTGCCAGCACCGGGGGGGTGAACACCGGGGAGCTGTTTTTT. Its protein is CASTGGVNTGELFF. The chain has TRBV5-4 and TRBJ2-2; 8 nucleotides agree with TRBD2. The CDR3 covers 14 residues. V was clipped by 6 bases and J by 1 base; unmatched bases: 2. The germline V gene encodes CDR1 SGHNT and CDR2 YYREEE (reference sequence).